The entry below gives a single TCR beta chain sequence along with its context. What it recognizes is unknown. This sample is part of a study of a mutant IDH1 vaccine in newly diagnosed glioma. The wider study: Most patients had radiochemotherapy with temozolomide before enrollment; others had one alone.

Time point meaning: week 5, during vaccination. Topical imiquimod was applied with each vaccine dose, which held 300 ug of mutant IDH1 20-mer peptide. CDR3 size: 15 residues. The J segment lost 0 bases and the V segment lost 6 bases, leaving 1 base of the junction unmatched. The germline V gene encodes CDR1 WSHSY and CDR2 SAAADI. Using immunoSEQ multiplex PCR, the repertoire was profiled, and TCRdb retains in-frame clones only, with some absent. The sample has tens of thousands of clones, 70% to 90% seen once; the top ten hold 1.5% to 2%. This sequence joins TRBV10-2 and TRBJ2-2, with 10 nucleotides matching TRBD2. The receptor was derived from a man aged 35-49 years with glioma. The sample here was PBMCs, taken from a glioma patient whose treatment included an IDH1 peptide vaccine. The CDR3 reads CASRLAGANTGELFF. The CDR3 region has the DNA TGCGCCAGCAGGCTAGCGGGGGCGAACACCGGGGAGCTGTTTTTT.